The TCR beta chain described here comes from a study of spatial heterogeneity in lung cancer. Study-level background: Available follow-up PBMC samples were sequenced, at a median of roughly two years post-resection. More than 8.5 raw reads, on average, carried each unique TCR and UMI combination.

Time point: blood at routine non-recurrence follow-up after resection. The sequenced material consisted of unsorted whole RNA from tumor, nontumor lung or frozen PBMC. Germline trimming cut 5 bases from V and 7 bases from J; bases unmatched to any gene: 8. This CDR3 region has 15 residues. Germline V gene data show CDR1 as MNHEY and CDR2 as SMNVEV (reference sequence). This clonotype showed up many times. TCR cDNA molecules were tagged individually, and each one carried a unique molecular identifier. MiXCR, run by TCRdb on the 5' RACE reads, gives a single entry per CDR3 protein. The data show approximately 20,000 distinct CDR3 sequences, 10% seen once.

The chain recombines TRBV27 with TRBJ1-6; 7 nucleotides agree with TRBD1. The receptor comes from a female donor with early-stage non-small cell lung cancer. The specimen comprised PBMCs, sampled at follow-up. CDR3 nucleotides: TGTGCCAGCAGTCGGAAACAGGGGATGAATTCACCCCTCCACTTT. Protein product: CASSRKQGMNSPLHF.